This T cell receptor beta chain stems from a study of T-cell memory formation after mild COVID-19. Study outcomes and limitations: The second-wave clones peaking on day 37 were not confirmed as SARS-CoV-2-specific. Contracting CD4+ clones lay largely in CM and EM, with CD8+ ones residing in EMRA. The appearance of some responding clones in pre-infection memory suggested that cross-reactive memory joined.

This clonotype showed up just a few times. Its antigen is still unknown. Constant-segment primers were used for 5'RACE, and the resulting TCR alpha and TCR beta cDNA libraries carried sample barcodes and UMIs. A single record per CDR3 protein comes from TCRdb applying MiXCR to the 5' RACE reads. The table records roughly 280,000 distinct CDR3 sequences, around 15% of them present only once. Germline V gene lookup returns CDR1 MNHEY and CDR2 SVGAGI. The CDR3 has 14 residues. V was trimmed by 0 bases and J by 8 bases, leaving 11 bases between them. This chain links TRBV6-5 with TRBJ2-1, with D uncertain. Sequencing used PBMCs or a T cell subset sorted from them (not recorded which). This receptor was taken from a man aged 18 to 30 who had mild COVID-19 (a few samples of this study predate the infection). Cell type and time point are not known. CDR3 bases: TGTGCCAGCAGTTACTCTCTAGTCCTCCATGAGCAGTTCTTC. Translation gives CASSYSLVLHEQFF.